These 18 T cell receptor beta chains were sequenced from one sample in a study of metastatic and nonmetastatic thyroid tumors. TCRdb ran MiXCR on the PCR reads. The sample consists of some 16,000 clones, around 13% of them appearing once. Ahead of thyroid surgery, no patient had received treatment of any kind. The sequenced sample consisted of tumor tissue. Receptors were obtained from a female donor with papillary thyroid cancer or a benign thyroid nodule (not recorded which). Some clones in this sample may be carry-over from other donors' samples.

This clone was observed at least ten times. In DNA form, the CDR3 reads TGTGCCAGTAGTATGGACACCTTGAACACTGAAGCTTTCTTT. This translates into CASSMDTLNTEAFF. This chain links TRBV19 with TRBJ1-1; TRBD1 might be the D (5 bases). V was trimmed by 3 bases and J by 0 bases, leaving 8 bases between them. Germline assignment: CDR1 LNHDA and CDR2 SQIVND (reference sequence). This CDR3 is built from 14 residues.

The sample holds many counts of this clone. The gene calls are TRBV20-1 and TRBJ2-1, with D possibly being TRBD1 (5 bases). The CDR3 totals 14 residues. V was cut by 0 bases and J by 5 bases, with 11 bases left in between. CDR1 and CDR2 from the germline V gene are DFQATT and SNEGSKA (reference sequence). CDR3 coding DNA: TGCAGTGCTAGAGAGACAGTAATCAACAATGAGCAGTTCTTC. Protein: CSARETVINNEQFF.

In its sample, this clone is medium-sized. As DNA, the CDR3 is TGTGCCAGCAGTACTAACCAACAGGGGGCGGGCTATGGCTACACCTTC. This gives the protein CASSTNQQGAGYGYTF. The chain carries TRBV5-8 and TRBJ1-2; 9 bases fit TRBD1. The V segment lost 5 bases and the J segment 4 bases; nucleotides outside the gene matches: 12. Germline V gives CDR1 SGHTS, CDR2 YDEGEE. This CDR3 has 16 amino acids.

This clone was picked up many times. The genes are TRBV6-5 and TRBJ1-2, with a possible D match to TRBD1 (5 bases). Trimming left V 0 bases short and J 2 bases short, with 13 bases between. Germline V gives CDR1 MNHEY, CDR2 SVGAGI. This CDR3 has 16 residues. CDR3 sequence reads: CASSYSLAGRNYGYTF. In DNA form, the CDR3 reads TGTGCCAGCAGTTACTCTCTGGCAGGGAGAAACTATGGCTACACCTTC.

At least ten counts were recorded for this clone. The chain has TRBV5-4 and TRBJ2-7, with a weak D call TRBD1 (6 bases). V lost 0 bases, J lost 3 bases, and 16 bases lay in between. The CDR3 contains 16 residues. Germline V gives CDR1 SGHNT, CDR2 YYREEE (reference sequence). CDR3 nucleotide sequence: TGTGCCAGCAGCTTGGATTCGTCGCAGGGGAGCTACGAGCAGTACTTC. As protein: CASSLDSSQGSYEQYF.

This clone was counted at least ten times. The V call is TRBV5-1, the J call TRBJ1-3, with D tentatively TRBD1 (5 bases). V shed 4 bases and J shed 3 bases, with 11 bases lying between them. Germline CDR1 is SGHRS and CDR2 is YFSETQ. There are 14 residues in the CDR3. The CDR3 loop reads CASSLGDFGNTIYF. The CDR3 nucleotides read TGCGCCAGCAGCCTGGGGGATTTTGGAAACACCATATATTTT.

This clone showed up many times. The chain has TRBV20-1 and TRBJ2-1, with D unclear. V was clipped by 3 bases and J by 3 bases, with 15 bases between them. Germline V CDR1 and CDR2: DFQATT, SNEGSKA (reference sequence). The CDR3 spans 15 residues. The CDR3 coding sequence is TGCAGTGCTAGTGACCCGGGCCTCAACTACAATGAGCAGTTCTTC. This codes for CSASDPGLNYNEQFF.

J is TRBJ2-7 and V is TRBV24-1, with 12 bases matching TRBD2. CDR3 length: 15 amino acids. Germline trimming cut 5 bases from V and 3 bases from J; bases unmatched to any gene: 4. Germline V CDR1 and CDR2: KGHDR, SFDVKD. The CDR3 is CATSGLAGGYYEQYF. Written as DNA, the CDR3 is TGTGCCACCAGTGGGCTAGCGGGAGGGTACTACGAGCAGTACTTC.

This clone showed up many times. The V call is TRBV5-1, the J call TRBJ1-1; no definite D call. V lost 1 base, J lost 1 base, and 14 bases lay in between. This CDR3 has 16 residues. Germline CDR1 is SGHRS and CDR2 is YFSETQ. The CDR3, as DNA: TGCGCCAGCAGCTTGATTAGCCTCGGTACGAACACTGAAGCTTTCTTT. It specifies CASSLISLGTNTEAFF.

The rearrangement uses TRBV9 and TRBJ2-7; 8 bases are shared with TRBD2. After removal of 1 base from V and 5 bases from J, the junction contained 8 bases not matched to a gene. CDR3 length: 15 residues. Germline CDR1 is SGDLS and CDR2 is YYNGEE. The CDR3 DNA is TGTGCCAGCAGCGTAACGGGGACTAGTTCTGACGAGCAGTACTTC. The encoded protein is CASSVTGTSSDEQYF.

This clone was seen ten or more times. V and J are TRBV19 and TRBJ2-7; TRBD1 matches 7 bases. Unmatched junction bases numbered 5, after V lost 6 bases and J lost 0 bases. Germline V gene lookup returns CDR1 LNHDA and CDR2 SQIVND (reference sequence). The CDR3 is made up of 14 amino acids. CDR3 in amino acids: CASRLRGSSYEQYF. DNA of the CDR3: TGTGCCAGTAGACTCAGGGGGAGCTCCTACGAGCAGTACTTC. Supplemented by reference TRBV19 and TRBJ2-7, the full variable domain reads DGGITQSPKYLFRKEGQNVTLSCEQNLNHDAMYWYRQDPGQGLRLIYYSQIVNDFQKGDIAEGYSVSREKKESFPLTVTSAQKNPTAFYLCASRLRGSSYEQYFGPGTRLTVT.

In the case of this clone: The junction and the germline gene differ at one end; a read error may be behind it. Other DNA sequences from this sample encode an identical CDR3 as well. The chain combines TRBV6-1 with TRBJ2-7; 10 positions agree with TRBD2. CDR3 size: 17 residues. Germline V CDR1 and CDR2: MNHNS, SASEGT. The CDR3 region has the DNA TGCGCCAGCAGGCCGTCTGGCACTAGCGGGGTTGCCTACGAGCAGTACTTC. It translates to CASRPSGTSGVAYEQYF.

This clone was recorded at least ten times. The rearrangement links TRBV5-6 to TRBJ2-7, with 7 bases that match TRBD1. Germline trimming cut 6 bases from V and 3 bases from J; bases unmatched to any gene: 9. The CDR3 length is 14 residues. Germline CDR1 and CDR2: SGHDT and YYEEEE. The CDR3 is CASIKTGLVYEQYF. Here the CDR3 DNA reads TGTGCCAGCATCAAGACAGGGTTGGTCTACGAGCAGTACTTC. Full variable domain (missing parts from reference TRBV5-6 and TRBJ2-7): DAGVTQSPTHLIKTRGQQVTLRCSPKSGHDTVSWYQQALGQGPQFIFQYYEEEERQRGNFPDRFSGHQFPNYSSELNVNALLLGDSALYLCASIKTGLVYEQYFGPGTRLTVT.

This clone is termed medium-sized. The rearrangement uses TRBV19 and TRBJ2-1; 8 bases map to TRBD1. Looked up from germline, CDR1 is LNHDA and CDR2 is SQIVND (reference sequence). V was clipped by 5 bases and J by 2 bases; unmatched bases: 5. This CDR3 has 15 residues. The CDR3: CASSLWTGPYNEQFF. Here the CDR3 DNA reads TGTGCCAGTAGTCTCTGGACAGGGCCCTACAATGAGCAGTTCTTC.

The V call is TRBV6-1, the J call TRBJ2-2; 9 nucleotides align to TRBD2. V was clipped by 2 bases and J by 3 bases; unmatched bases: 4. Germline V CDR1 and CDR2: MNHNS, SASEGT. This CDR3 has 16 residues. CDR3 DNA: TGTGCCAGCAGTGAACTAGCGGGAATGGACACCGGGGAGCTGTTTTTT. As protein: CASSELAGMDTGELFF.

This clone occurred once. The chain is built from TRBV4-2 and TRBJ1-4; unclear D gene. CDR1 LGHNA and CDR2 YNFKEQ come from the germline V gene. Trimming stripped 4 bases from V and 0 bases from J, with 6 bases between. This CDR3 is built from 14 residues. Here the CDR3 DNA reads TGTGCCAGCAGCCCATTAGCAACTAATGAAAAACTGTTTTTT. Its translation is CASSPLATNEKLFF.

There are many counts of this clone. This chain links TRBV6-2 or TRBV6-3 with TRBJ2-3; D gene unclear. This CDR3 region has 13 residues. The ends were cut back, 6 bases at V and 6 bases at J, with 13 bases in the middle. From germline, CDR1 is MNHEY and CDR2 SVGEGT. The chain's CDR3 is CASRDIAGDTQYF. As DNA, the CDR3 is TGTGCCAGCAGGGATATCGCTGGGGATACGCAGTATTTT.

The V gene is TRBV7-2, the J gene TRBJ2-7; 14 nucleotides align to TRBD2. This CDR3 is 15 amino acids long. CDR1 and CDR2 (germline): SGHTA, FQGNSA. Germline trimming cut 7 bases from V and 6 bases from J; bases unmatched to any gene: 8. The CDR3 DNA reads as TGTGCCAGCACAGGACTAGCGGGAGGCGGTTCCGAGCAGTACTTC. It encodes CASTGLAGGGSEQYF.